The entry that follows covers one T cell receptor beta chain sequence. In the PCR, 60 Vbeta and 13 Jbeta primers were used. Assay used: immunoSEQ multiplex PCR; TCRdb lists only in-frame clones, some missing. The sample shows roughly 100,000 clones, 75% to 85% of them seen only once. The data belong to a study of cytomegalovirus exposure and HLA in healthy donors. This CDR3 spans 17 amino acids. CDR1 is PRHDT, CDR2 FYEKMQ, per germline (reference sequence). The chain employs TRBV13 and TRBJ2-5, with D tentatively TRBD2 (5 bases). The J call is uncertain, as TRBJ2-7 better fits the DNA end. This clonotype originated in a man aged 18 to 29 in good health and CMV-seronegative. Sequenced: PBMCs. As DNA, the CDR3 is TGTGCCAGCAGCTTGCCCCGGGCAAGCGGCTATGTCCACGAGCAGTACTTC. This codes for CASSLPRASGYVHEQYF.